The subject of this entry is one T cell receptor (beta chain). Sequencing used immunoSEQ multiplex PCR; TCRdb keeps in-frame clones, though not all of them. The table records 110,000 to 150,000 clones, over 75% of them present only once. The sample belongs to a study of blood T cell repertoires in COVID-19. CDR3 length: 17 amino acids. CDR1 and CDR2 from the germline V gene are SGHAT and FQNNGV. Trimming stripped 3 bases from V and 0 bases from J, with 17 bases between. The sequence was obtained from a human donor in a cohort sampled during active COVID-19. The specimen sequenced was peripheral blood. The chain combines TRBV11-2 with TRBJ1-2; possible D gene TRBD1, 6 bases. This CDR3 is CASSLGASLNSNYGYTF. The CDR3 DNA is TGTGCCAGCAGCTTGGGGGCATCTCTAAATTCTAACTATGGCTACACCTTC. Using reference TRBV11-2 and TRBJ1-2 for the parts outside the CDR3, the full variable domain is EAGVAQSPRYKIIEKRQSVAFWCNPISGHATLYWYQQILGQGPKLLIQFQNNGVVDDSQLPKDRFSAERLKGVDSTLKIQPAKLEDSAVYLCASSLGASLNSNYGYTFGSGTRLTVV.